Listed below are T cell receptor beta chains from one sample, sequenced in a study of cytomegalovirus exposure and HLA in healthy donors. Method: immunoSEQ multiplex PCR; TCRdb's copy keeps in-frame clones and lacks some. The sample lists 160,000 or so clones, roughly 80% seen once, with approximately 7% in the top ten. Material: PBMCs. These receptors were taken from a woman between 25 and 40 years old in good health and CMV-seropositive. The CDR3 runs from the conserved cysteine through the conserved F or W.

>TRBV7-2|TRBJ2-7|14
CASSLPSGGVEQYF
>TRBV7-9|TRBJ2-1|16
CASSVTQGKVYNEQFF
>TRBV28|TRBJ1-3|12
CASRSSGNTIYF
>TRBV7-2|TRBJ1-1|13
CASSLQEGTEAFF
>TRBV16|TRBJ1-2|14
CASSQPRTGEGYTF
>TRBV5-4|TRBJ1-1|15
CASSFPDRWNTEAFF
>TRBV7-2|TRBJ1-1|16
CASSLFGGRGNTEAFF
>TRBV27|TRBJ2-1|16
CASSRILSGGALEQFF
>TRBV7-9|TRBJ2-7|12
CAARTGTYEQYF
>TRBV7-2|TRBJ2-7|15
CASSLGGTVNYEQYF
>TRBV19|TRBJ1-6|15
CASRSRDRGSSPLHF
>TRBV10-2|TRBJ1-4|14
CASIDRHLNEKLFF
>TRBV6-6|TRBJ1-5|15
CASRKGTNSNQPQHF
>TRBV27|TRBJ2-1|16
CASSLIGRGPAGEQFF
>TRBV9|TRBJ1-3|16
CASSSRTDLSGNTIYF
>TRBV4-2|TRBJ1-2|15
CASSQDHDSYYGYTF
>TRBV10-3|TRBJ1-6|15
CAIREQGAHGSPLHF
>TRBV7-2|TRBJ1-1|16
CASSLLVAPGNTEAFF
>TRBV9|TRBJ1-2|13
CASSVRQGDGYTF
>TRBV7-2|TRBJ1-6|13
CASSIRNNSPLHF
>TRBV27|TRBJ1-2|15
CASRPSIGTMGGYTF